Listed here are 15 T cell receptor beta chains from one sample, sequenced in a study of T cell repertoires in aging, cancer and after chemotherapy (dated by TCRdb to about 2019). Sequencing relied on an Illumina MiSeq. Rearranged TRB sequences spanning V, D and J segments were amplified in a multiplex touch-down PCR with a mixed TRB-A/B primer pool. The public sequencing data were trimmed at Q25 with fastp and processed into clonotypes with MiXCR by TCRdb, which kept only in-frame beta chains. CDR3 protein sequences are deduplicated, and each keeps its most common genes and DNA. The sample table contains 2,000 to 2,500 distinct CDR3 sequences; only one count was recorded for 20% to 25% of them. Of the sample, about a quarter falls within the top ten clones. TCR beta rearrangements were amplified from genomic DNA extracted from peripheral blood rather than from sorted cells or RNA. The source material was blood. These receptors were obtained from a human donor with a solid tumor.

About this clonotype: A much larger clone lies a single base off, so this may be a read error. CDR3 coding DNA: TGTTCCAGCATCCCCTGGGAGGGGGACTCCTACGAGCAGTACTTC. It is translated as CSSIPWEGDSYEQYF. This chain uses TRBV6-1 with TRBJ2-7, with a possible D match to TRBD2 (7 bases). Germline V gene sequence: CDR1 MNHNS, CDR2 SASEGT. CDR3 length: 15 residues.

The V gene is TRBV19, the J gene TRBJ2-3, with 10 bases matching TRBD2. CDR1 and CDR2 from the germline V gene are LNHDA and SQIVND (reference sequence). The trim removed 3 bases at V and 2 bases at J, leaving 2 bases unmatched. This CDR3 comprises 15 residues. CDR3 region: CASSITSGVTDTQYF. The CDR3 DNA reads as TGTGCCAGTAGTATCACTAGCGGGGTCACAGATACGCAGTATTTT.

This clonotype is deemed medium-sized. The genes are TRBV15 and TRBJ2-7; D gene uncertain. CDR1 is LNHNV, CDR2 YYDKDF, per germline (reference sequence). The CDR3 extends over 17 amino acids. The V end was cut by 1 base, the J end by 3 bases, with 19 bases between. The CDR3 sequence: CATSRVGLFDPHYEQYF. CDR3 bases: TGTGCCACCAGCAGAGTAGGCCTGTTCGATCCCCACTACGAGCAGTACTTC. The full variable domain, in which reference TRBV15 and TRBJ2-7 provide the parts outside the CDR3, is DAMVIQNPRYQVTQFGKPVTLSCSQTLNHNVMYWYQQKSSQAPKLLFHYYDKDFNNEADTPDNFQSRRPNTSFCFLDIRSPGLGDTAMYLCATSRVGLFDPHYEQYFGPGTRLTVT.

The CDR3 region is CASGYSYEQYF. The CDR3 region has the DNA TGTGCTAGTGGTTATTCCTACGAGCAGTACTTC. The J gene is TRBJ2-7, the V gene TRBV12-5; D not resolved. This CDR3 spans 11 amino acids. V was trimmed by 4 bases and J by 1 base, leaving 2 bases between them. Germline CDR1 and CDR2: LGHNT and FRNRAP.

By frequency in the sample, this clonotype is medium-sized. This chain links TRBV7-6 with TRBJ1-1; D is perhaps TRBD1 (6 bases). V was trimmed by 1 base and J by 2 bases, leaving 20 bases between them. CDR3 size: 18 residues. CDR1 SGHVS and CDR2 FNYEAQ come from the germline V gene. The CDR3 is CASSLGSWATGKNTEAFF. Written as DNA, the CDR3 is TGTGCCAGCAGCTTAGGGTCTTGGGCTACAGGGAAAAACACTGAAGCTTTCTTT.

The CDR3 loop reads CATSEVRTTKNIQYF. CDR3 DNA sequence: TGTGCCACCAGTGAGGTAAGAACAACCAAAAACATTCAGTACTTC. This rearrangement joins TRBV24-1 to TRBJ2-4; D unresolved. The CDR3 covers 15 residues. The V end lost 4 bases, the J end lost 2 bases, and 11 bases lay between the germline ends. Germline-derived CDR1 and CDR2 are KGHDR and SFDVKD.

This clonotype was detected only a few times. This rearrangement joins TRBV4-3 to TRBJ2-5; D ambiguous. CDR1 is LGHNA, CDR2 YSLEER, per germline. V was shortened by 0 bases and J by 5 bases, with 10 bases between the two germline ends. This CDR3 has 14 residues. CDR3 in amino acids: CASSQDRAWETQYF. The CDR3 DNA is TGCGCCAGCAGCCAAGATCGCGCGTGGGAGACCCAGTACTTC.

This clonotype is large in the sample. The gene calls are TRBV29-1 and TRBJ2-1; 7 nucleotides match TRBD2. Germline CDR1 reads SQVTM; CDR2 reads ANQGSEA. Losses at the gene ends were 1 base for V and 3 bases for J; bases not matched to a gene: 6. This CDR3 contains 15 residues. CDR3 residues: CSVEGTGTNYNEQFF. DNA for the CDR3: TGCAGCGTTGAAGGAACCGGGACTAACTACAATGAGCAGTTCTTC.

Sample share makes this clonotype large. The V and J genes are TRBV29-1 and TRBJ1-1; D is uncertain. The CDR3 has 11 amino acids. The V gene lost 6 bases and the J gene lost 2 bases, with 7 bases spanning the gap. Germline CDR1 SQVTM, CDR2 ANQGSEA. The CDR3 coding sequence is TGCAGCGTATCAGAAAACACTGAAGCTTTCTTT. It is translated as CSVSENTEAFF.

V is TRBV6-5 and J is TRBJ2-1; 9 bases align to TRBD2. CDR3 length: 17 amino acids. The junction had 12 bases not matched to a gene; V was cut back by 6 bases and J by 3 bases. Per germline, CDR1 MNHEY and CDR2 SVGAGI. The CDR3 region has the DNA TGTGCCAGCAGCCTGGGGTCTAGCGGGGTCCTCTACAATGAGCAGTTCTTC. Translation: CASSLGSSGVLYNEQFF.

As concerns this clonotype: Given the absence of the conserved phenylalanine or tryptophan at the CDR3 end, a read error is likely. Because the CDR3's place on the DNA is in doubt, the DNA is left out and the CDR3 is given as listed by TCRdb. The J gene is TRBJ2-7, the V gene TRBV6-1; the table's D call TRBD1 went unverified against the DNA. The CDR3 adds up to 9 amino acids, both ends counted. Germline CDR1 and CDR2: MNHNS and SASEGT. The CDR3 sequence: CASSEAPGQ.

This clonotype is labeled as medium-sized. The chain joins TRBV19 to TRBJ2-3; TRBD1 matches 9 bases. Losses at the gene ends were 5 bases for V and 2 bases for J; bases not matched to a gene: 5. Germline V lookup: CDR1 LNHDA, CDR2 SQIVND (reference sequence). The CDR3 totals 15 residues. The CDR3 protein is CASSSRTGATDTQYF. In DNA form, the CDR3 reads TGTGCCAGTAGTTCCCGGACAGGGGCCACAGATACGCAGTATTTT.

This clonotype was found a few times. The chain carries TRBV27 and TRBJ2-1, with 7 bases matching TRBD2. This CDR3 has 16 amino acids. CDR1 is MNHEY, CDR2 SMNVEV, per germline (reference sequence). J lost 3 bases, V lost 5 bases, and 10 bases had no gene match. CDR3 sequence reads: CASSGLTSAVYNEQFF. As DNA, the CDR3 is TGTGCCAGCAGTGGCCTTACTAGCGCGGTCTACAATGAGCAGTTCTTC.

The chain uses TRBV20-1 and TRBJ2-7; D call uncertain. TRBJ2-5 matches the DNA end more closely, so the J call is doubtful. The CDR3 runs 15 residues. Germline V gene lookup returns CDR1 DFQATT and CDR2 SNEGSKA (reference sequence). CDR3: CSASFLTQSERTQYF. The CDR3 nucleotides are TGCAGTGCTAGCTTTCTGACTCAATCAGAGAGGACCCAGTACTTC.

The chain couples TRBV27 to TRBJ2-3; D might be TRBD1 or TRBD2, each matching 7 bases. Trimming took 5 bases from V and 1 from J, leaving 16 bases between them. Germline lookup yields CDR1 MNHEY and CDR2 SMNVEV (reference sequence). The CDR3 sequence is 16 residues long. CDR3 residues: CASSVRGGGGTDTQYF. The CDR3 DNA is TGTGCCAGCAGTGTCAGGGGGGGAGGGGGCACAGATACGCAGTATTTT.